The 23 T cell receptor beta chains presented below share a single source sample, sequenced in a study of T cells in Graves' hyperthyroidism and ophthalmopathy. Regions amplified from RNA transcripts were the TCR beta CDR3 regions. First-round RT-PCR of the TCR CDR3 relied on the HTBI primer set. TCRdb recomputed calls from the multiplex PCR reads with MiXCR, one row per CDR3 protein. The repertoire includes more than 300,000 distinct CDR3 sequences, about 15% of them detected once, and 11% sits in the top ten. Material for sequencing was blood. The receptor set was obtained from a woman in her fifties or sixties with Graves' hyperthyroidism.

The J gene is TRBJ2-7, the V gene TRBV6-1; no clear D. V was trimmed by 4 bases and J by 3 bases, leaving 7 bases between them. Germline lookup yields CDR1 MNHNS and CDR2 SASEGT. This CDR3 contains 12 residues. CDR3 in DNA: TGTGCCAGCAGTGGGTTGTTCTACGAGCAGTACTTC. Its protein is CASSGLFYEQYF.

The J gene is TRBJ2-3, the V gene TRBV20-1; D is undetermined. Trimming left V 5 bases short and J 4 bases short, with 13 bases between. Germline V gene lookup returns CDR1 DFQATT and CDR2 SNEGSKA (reference sequence). There are 13 residues in the CDR3. The CDR3: CSAPGRRADTQYF. CDR3 coding DNA: TGCAGTGCTCCTGGCAGGCGCGCAGATACGCAGTATTTT.

This clonotype has a count of ten or more. CDR3 region: CASSQEGTDTQYF. The CDR3 nucleotides read TGTGCCAGCAGTCAGGAGGGGACAGATACGCAGTATTTT. This rearrangement joins TRBV3-1 to TRBJ2-3; TRBD2 might be the D (6 bases). The V gene's germline CDR1 is LGHDT and CDR2 YNNKEL (reference sequence). The CDR3 runs 13 residues. V lost 6 bases, J lost 3 bases, and 10 bases lay in between.

The table lists this clonotype with many counts. V and J are TRBV10-3 and TRBJ2-7; 11 bases line up with TRBD2. Trimming took 4 bases from V and 1 from J; bases not matched to a gene: 6. CDR1 ENHRY and CDR2 SYGVKD come from the germline V gene. The CDR3 extends over 16 amino acids. The CDR3 region has the DNA TGTGCCATCAGTGCCCTTAGCGGGAGGGCGTCCTACGAGCAGTACTTC. Translating gives CAISALSGRASYEQYF.

This clonotype occurred many times. The J gene is TRBJ2-3, the V gene TRBV18; D not resolved. V shed 0 bases and J shed 1 base, with 8 bases lying between them. This CDR3 is 15 amino acids long. In germline, CDR1 is KGHSH, CDR2 LQKENI. CDR3 coding DNA: TGTGCCAGCTCACCACCGGCTCAGGGCACAGATACGCAGTATTTT. This codes for CASSPPAQGTDTQYF.

This clonotype has ten or more counts. V usage is TRBV2 and J usage is TRBJ1-3; D is unresolved. Germline loops: CDR1 SNHLY, CDR2 FYNNEI. V was cut by 7 bases and J by 2 bases, with 9 bases left in between. CDR3 length: 13 amino acids. The CDR3 spells CASKSGPGNTIYF. The CDR3 nucleotides are TGTGCCAGCAAGAGCGGCCCTGGAAACACCATATATTTT.

In this sample, this clonotype turned up a few times. The chain is built from TRBV29-1 and TRBJ2-7; 7 bases match TRBD2. The CDR3 totals 11 residues. Germline CDR1 and CDR2: SQVTM and ANQGSEA. J gave up 6 bases and V 3 bases, and 2 bases lay outside the gene matches. This CDR3 is CSVDGGGEQYF. CDR3 in DNA: TGCAGCGTTGATGGGGGGGGCGAGCAGTACTTC.

The sample holds many counts of this clonotype. V is TRBV3-1 and J is TRBJ2-2; the D is unclear. V shed 0 bases and J shed 1 base, with 9 bases lying between them. The CDR3 consists of 16 residues. Germline values: CDR1 LGHDT, CDR2 YNNKEL (reference sequence). CDR3: CASSQEGSGNTGELFF. The DNA for the CDR3 is TGTGCCAGCAGCCAAGAGGGTTCAGGGAACACCGGGGAGCTGTTTTTT. The full variable domain, rest sourced from reference TRBV3-1 and TRBJ2-2, is DTAVSQTPKYLVTQMGNDKSIKCEQNLGHDTMYWYKQDSKKFLKIMFSYNNKELIINETVPNRFSPKSPDKAHLNLHINSLELGDSAVYFCASSQEGSGNTGELFFGEGSRLTVL.

The rearrangement links TRBV29-1 to TRBJ2-4; no definite D call. This CDR3 has 14 amino acids. Looked up from germline, CDR1 is SQVTM and CDR2 is ANQGSEA. V dropped 7 bases and J dropped 0 bases, with 13 bases sitting between them. CDR3 sequence reads: CSALPLSAKNIQYF. The CDR3 DNA reads as TGCAGCGCCCTCCCCCTGTCAGCCAAAAACATTCAGTACTTC.

This clonotype was detected ten times or more. The chain is built from TRBV24-1 and TRBJ1-2, with 7 bases aligning to TRBD1. V dropped 4 bases and J dropped 4; count of bases not matched to a gene: 17. Germline CDR1 KGHDR, CDR2 SFDVKD. CDR3 length equals 18 residues. The CDR3 region is CATSDGIGGGASVYGYTF. The CDR3 coding sequence is TGTGCCACCAGTGACGGGATTGGAGGGGGCGCGAGCGTCTATGGCTACACCTTC.

This clonotype was counted many times. The rearrangement links TRBV27 to TRBJ2-1; weak D call: TRBD1 (6 bases). The CDR3 consists of 16 residues. V lost 1 base and J lost 3, with 13 bases in between. CDR1 and CDR2 (germline): MNHEY, SMNVEV (reference sequence). The CDR3 is CASSLYAGADYNEQFF. The DNA for the CDR3 is TGTGCCAGCAGTTTATACGCAGGGGCTGACTACAATGAGCAGTTCTTC.

The rearrangement links TRBV27 to TRBJ1-1; 8 bases agree with TRBD1. Germline CDR1 is MNHEY and CDR2 is SMNVEV (reference sequence). The CDR3 runs 14 residues. V was pared by 8 bases and J by 11 bases, with 16 bases of the junction left unmatched. CDR3: CASALGGTGRGAFF. CDR3 nucleotides: TGTGCCAGCGCACTGGGTGGGACAGGAAGGGGTGCTTTCTTT.

This clonotype was seen at least ten times. The CDR3 here is CASSNRPGGNTEAFF. The CDR3 region has the DNA TGTGCCAGCAGTAACCGACCCGGGGGTAACACTGAAGCTTTCTTT. J is TRBJ1-1 and V is TRBV2, with a possible D match to TRBD1 (5 bases). Per germline, CDR1 SNHLY and CDR2 FYNNEI. The CDR3 is 15 residues long. V was cut by 5 bases and J by 2 bases, with 15 bases left in between. The full variable domain, with the rest looked up from reference TRBV2 and TRBJ1-1, is EPEVTQTPSHQVTQMGQEVILRCVPISNHLYFYWYRQILGQKVEFLVSFYNNEISEKSEIFDDQFSVERPDGSNFTLKIRSTKLEDSAMYFCASSNRPGGNTEAFFGQGTRLTVV.

The chain joins TRBV19 to TRBJ1-1; D is ambiguous. V shed 5 bases and J shed 0 bases, with 10 bases lying between them. From germline, CDR1 is LNHDA and CDR2 SQIVND (reference sequence). The CDR3 covers 14 residues. The CDR3 protein is CASSWYSMNTEAFF. CDR3 bases: TGTGCCAGTAGTTGGTACAGTATGAACACTGAAGCTTTCTTT.

As concerns this clonotype: The junction departs from germline at one end; a sequencing error may be responsible. The chain combines TRBV7-3 with TRBJ2-1; 7 bases are shared with TRBD2. This CDR3 has 18 residues. The V gene's germline CDR1 is SGHTA and CDR2 FQGTGA. In nucleotides, the CDR3 is TGCGCCAGCAGCCAACAACTGGGCGGGAGCGTCTCCTACAATGAGCAGTTCTTC. Its protein product is CASSQQLGGSVSYNEQFF.

This clonotype was counted only a few times. This chain connects TRBV5-1 to TRBJ2-3; 7 bases fit TRBD2. The germline gives CDR1 SGHRS, CDR2 YFSETQ. V dropped 4 bases and J dropped 0; count of bases not matched to a gene: 5. The CDR3 is 15 amino acids. The CDR3 DNA sequence: TGCGCCAGCAGCCTCACTAGCGAAAGCACAGATACGCAGTATTTT. Encoded protein: CASSLTSESTDTQYF.

This clonotype appeared a few times. The J gene is TRBJ2-5, the V gene TRBV15; TRBD2 matches at 10 bases. This CDR3 spans 18 amino acids. Germline V gene sequence: CDR1 LNHNV, CDR2 YYDKDF (reference sequence). V trimming: 2 bases; J trimming: 4 bases; junction bases outside the gene matches: 13. CDR3 in DNA: TGTGCCACCAGCAGAACCCTAAAGGCTAGCGGGAGTAGAGAGACCCAGTACTTC. Amino acids: CATSRTLKASGSRETQYF.

As for this clonotype: A much larger clone sits a single nucleotide away, making a read error possible. This rearrangement joins TRBV5-1 to TRBJ1-1; D not certain. Germline loops: CDR1 SGHRS, CDR2 YFSETQ. The CDR3 extends over 13 amino acids. The CDR3 DNA sequence: TGCGCCAGCAGCTTGTTTCTGAACACTGAAGCTCTCTTT. Translating it yields CASSLFLNTEALF.

The table lists this clonotype with many counts. This chain uses TRBV18 with TRBJ2-7; 10 positions agree with TRBD2. The V gene's germline CDR1 is KGHSH and CDR2 LQKENI. J lost 9 bases, V lost 3 bases, and 11 bases had no gene match. The CDR3 is 15 amino acids. The CDR3 reads CASSPKSLAGAGQYF. The CDR3 DNA reads TGTGCCAGCTCACCGAAATCCCTAGCGGGAGCAGGGCAGTACTTC.

This clonotype has only a few counts. The V gene is TRBV27, the J gene TRBJ2-7; D possibly uses TRBD1 or TRBD2 (5 bases each). Germline CDR1 MNHEY, CDR2 SMNVEV (reference sequence). This CDR3 comprises 14 residues. The V and J ends lost 6 bases and 3 bases respectively, with 15 bases between them. The CDR3 bases are TGTGCCAGCAGGGCGAGGGGCAGCATCTACGAGCAGTACTTC. It codes for CASRARGSIYEQYF.

The CDR3 bases are TGTGCCACCAGTGATAAGAGGGCCTTTCCCACAGATACGCAGTATTTT. This translates into CATSDKRAFPTDTQYF. The chain has TRBV24-1 and TRBJ2-3; tentative D call: TRBD2 (5 bases). With 3 bases removed from V and 2 bases from J, the gap between germline ends came to 14 bases. The CDR3 spans 16 residues. Germline CDR1 reads KGHDR; CDR2 reads SFDVKD.

This chain connects TRBV19 to TRBJ1-4; TRBD1 matches 7 bases. V shed 9 bases, J shed 7 bases, and the junction held 11 bases outside the gene matches. This CDR3 spans 14 amino acids. Germline V gives CDR1 LNHDA, CDR2 SQIVND (reference sequence). The CDR3 protein is CASAVDRWGEKLFF. The CDR3, as DNA: TGTGCCAGCGCCGTGGACAGGTGGGGTGAAAAACTGTTTTTT.

This clonotype has more than one count but fewer than ten. This rearrangement joins TRBV7-9 to TRBJ2-1; 8 bases map to TRBD1. Trimming cost V 5 bases and J 0 bases; bases outside gene matches: 9. The CDR3 runs 17 residues. Germline lookup yields CDR1 SEHNR and CDR2 FQNEAQ (reference sequence). The CDR3 here is CASSPLGQVSSYNEQFF. The CDR3 DNA follows: TGTGCCAGCAGCCCGCTGGGACAGGTCAGCTCCTACAATGAGCAGTTCTTC.